This T cell receptor (beta chain) was sequenced for a study of Ad26.COV2.S vaccination and SARS-CoV-2 variants. Findings and caveats of the study: Among vaccine recipients, spike-specific TCR breadth exceeded that of placebo recipients.

Noted treatment: around 19 received Ad26.COV2.S at low or high dose, single or two shots; 5 received placebo; per-sample allocation not given. Samples came from day 63 after the first vaccine or placebo injection. The donor was a Boston adult aged 18-55 years. Immunization relied on an Ad26 vector, which expressed Wuhan-strain SARS-CoV-2 spike. This table comes from immunoSEQ multiplex PCR, and its TCRdb copy is limited to in-frame clones, with some not included. The sample holds about half a million clones, 89% seen once. V lost 5 bases to trimming and J lost 5 bases, with 10 bases between them. The CDR3 loop spans 12 amino acids. The germline gives CDR1 SGHAT, CDR2 FQDESV (reference sequence). Notes on this clone: The antigen remains unidentified.

Specimen: peripheral blood, collected in a trial of Ad26.COV2.S vaccine versus placebo. The TCR sequence derives from a person aged 18-65 years who received the Ad26.COV2.S COVID-19 vaccine or a placebo. The V call is TRBV11-1, the J call TRBJ2-7; no clear D gene. The CDR3 sequence: CASSLPPHEQYF. The CDR3 DNA sequence: TGTGCCAGCAGCCTCCCCCCTCACGAGCAGTACTTC. The full variable domain, rest sourced from reference TRBV11-1 and TRBJ2-7, is EAEVAQSPRYKITEKSQAVAFWCDPISGHATLYWYRQILGQGPELLVQFQDESVVDDSQLPKDRFSAERLKGVDSTLKIQPAELGDSAMYLCASSLPPHEQYFGPGTRLTVT.